This T cell receptor (beta chain) was found in a study of blood T cell repertoires in COVID-19. Study in general: Samples came from the United States, Italy and Spain, spanning acute and convalescent COVID-19. T cells, B-cell-depleted T cells, or PBMCs provided the cDNA or gDNA that served as material.

Losses at the gene ends were 0 bases for V and 3 bases for J; bases not matched to a gene: 7. Germline V gene sequence: CDR1 SGHRS, CDR2 YFSETQ. This CDR3 spans 16 amino acids. Patients from Seattle were sampled longitudinally, starting during active infection. The repertoire was sequenced with immunoSEQ multiplex PCR; TCRdb's copy has only in-frame clones and lacks some. Of 200,000 to 250,000 clones in the sample, 83% were seen once. The source is a woman in her twenties or thirties with COVID-19, enrolled during active disease. The J gene is TRBJ2-7, the V gene TRBV5-1, with TRBD2 matching 9 bases. Specimen: peripheral blood. CDR3 nucleotide sequence: TGCGCCAGCAGCTTGGGAGCGGGGGGAGCTTACTACGAGCAGTACTTC. It is translated as CASSLGAGGAYYEQYF.